This T cell receptor (beta chain) is drawn from a study of T cell repertoires in cytomegalovirus infection. On the study more broadly: Matching HLA type, along with CMV infection, was indicated by public TCR beta signatures.

CDR1 is GTSNPN and CDR2 is SVGIG in the germline V gene (reference sequence). This CDR3 contains 14 residues. V dropped 8 bases and J dropped 2 bases, with 15 bases sitting between them. This clonotype was observed many times. TCRdb re-called the reads through MiXCR, storing one row per CDR3 protein. Of more than 200,000 distinct CDR3 sequences listed, approximately 9.1% are singletons. The material sequenced was PBMCs. This sequence was found in a human donor in good health (CMV status not recorded). Some clones in this sample may be carry-over from other donors' samples. The chain recombines TRBV30 with TRBJ2-2; D remains unclear. The CDR3 region has the DNA TGTGCCCAGAGGCGGCTAGGCAACACCGGGGAGCTGTTTTTT. Translated: CAQRRLGNTGELFF.